This entry is about one T cell receptor beta chain. This entry belongs to a study of OX40 agonist ivuxolimab in advanced cancers. TCRdb's table, derived via immunoSEQ multiplex PCR, lists solely in-frame clones and lacks some. The data contain approximately 65,000 clones, 80% to 90% of them singletons. Patients with a history of autoimmune disease or on systemic immunosuppression were excluded. V was cut by 5 bases and J by 3 bases, with 5 bases left in between. The CDR3 is made up of 11 amino acids. Germline CDR1 is SGHTA and CDR2 is FQGTGA. The chain carries TRBV7-3 and TRBJ2-7, with D uncertain. The receptor was derived from an adult with an advanced solid tumor such as melanoma, head and neck, liver or kidney cancer. Here the sequenced sample was CD4+ or CD8+ T cells sorted from blood, taken in a trial of the OX40 agonist ivuxolimab. In nucleotides, the CDR3 is TGTGCCAGCAGCCCGAGCTACGAGCAGTACTTC. This translates into CASSPSYEQYF.